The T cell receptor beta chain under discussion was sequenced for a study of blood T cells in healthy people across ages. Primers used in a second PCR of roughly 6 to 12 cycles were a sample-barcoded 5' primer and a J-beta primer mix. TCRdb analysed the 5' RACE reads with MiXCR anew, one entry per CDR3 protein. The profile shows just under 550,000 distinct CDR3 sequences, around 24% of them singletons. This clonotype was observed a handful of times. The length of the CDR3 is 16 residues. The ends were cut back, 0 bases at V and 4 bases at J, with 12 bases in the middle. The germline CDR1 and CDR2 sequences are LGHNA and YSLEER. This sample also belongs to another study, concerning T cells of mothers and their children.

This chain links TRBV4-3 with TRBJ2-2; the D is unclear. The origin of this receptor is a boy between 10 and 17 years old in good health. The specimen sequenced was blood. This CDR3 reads CASSQEQRLTTGELFF. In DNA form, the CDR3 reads TGCGCCAGCAGCCAAGAACAGAGGCTGACCACCGGGGAGCTGTTTTTT.